This passage covers 6 T cell receptor beta chains from one sample sequenced in a study of shared clonotypes between healthy human individuals. This table comes from immunoSEQ multiplex PCR, and its TCRdb copy is limited to in-frame clones, with some not included. This sample has some 2,000,000 clones; approximately 94% occur once, and the top ten carry around 0.13%. Specimen: naive CD4+ T cells sorted from blood. Stated subset: CD45RA+ positively selected. The receptor set was obtained from a man aged 18-30 years in good health.

J is TRBJ2-7 and V is TRBV7-9, with 8 bases aligning to TRBD1. Germline CDR1 reads SEHNR; CDR2 reads FQNEAQ (reference sequence). The CDR3 is 15 residues long. V gave up 5 bases and J gave up 3 bases; unmatched junction bases: 9. The CDR3: CASSPPRGQGYEQYF. In nucleotides, the CDR3 is TGTGCCAGCAGCCCCCCCCGCGGACAGGGCTACGAGCAGTACTTC.

This clone turned up a few times. The chain links TRBV18 to TRBJ1-5; D unresolved. Germline values: CDR1 KGHSH, CDR2 LQKENI. The CDR3 runs to 14 residues. The germline V and J ends were trimmed by 2 bases and 4 bases, with 9 bases remaining between them. CDR3 protein: CASSPTEKNQPQHF. The CDR3 coding sequence is TGTGCCAGCTCACCAACAGAGAAAAATCAGCCCCAGCATTTT.

The rearrangement uses TRBV5-1 and TRBJ1-2, with D possibly matching TRBD1 (6 bases). The V end lost 4 bases, the J end lost 2 bases, and 12 bases lay between the germline ends. CDR1 is SGHRS, CDR2 YFSETQ, per germline. The CDR3 is made up of 14 amino acids. The CDR3 spells CASSAGQPNYGYTF. CDR3 in DNA: TGCGCCAGCAGCGCCGGACAGCCAAACTATGGCTACACCTTC.

The V and J genes are TRBV19 and TRBJ1-2; D possibly corresponds to TRBD1 (5 bases). In germline, CDR1 is LNHDA, CDR2 SQIVND (reference sequence). V lost 5 bases to trimming and J lost 3 bases, with 7 bases between them. This CDR3 has 12 residues. CDR3 sequence: CASSVGDYGYTF. The CDR3 DNA follows: TGTGCCAGTAGTGTAGGGGACTATGGCTACACCTTC.

The CDR3 DNA reads TGCAGCGTTGCGGGGCAAGACCCTTTGTACGAGCAGTACTTC. This codes for CSVAGQDPLYEQYF. The chain combines TRBV29-1 with TRBJ2-7; D could derive from TRBD1 or TRBD2 (5 bases each). The germline gives CDR1 SQVTM, CDR2 ANQGSEA. V was pared by 4 bases and J by 4 bases, with 17 bases between. This CDR3 is built from 14 residues.

Concerning this clone: Other DNA sequences from this sample encode an identical CDR3 as well. V usage is TRBV6-5 and J usage is TRBJ1-2; no clear D. Germline lookup yields CDR1 MNHEY and CDR2 SVGAGI. This CDR3 is 12 amino acids long. With 5 bases removed from V and 8 bases from J, the gap between germline ends came to 12 bases. The DNA of the CDR3 is TGTGCCAGCAGTACTCCAGGTGAAGGCTACACCTTC. Residues: CASSTPGEGYTF.